These 21 T cell receptor beta chains came from one sample sequenced in a study of shared clonotypes between healthy human individuals. Profiled with immunoSEQ multiplex PCR; TCRdb holds only in-frame clones, not every one. The sample comprises under 600,000 clones, around 97% of which are singletons, and less than 0.065% rests with the top ten. Sequencing input: naive CD4+ T cells sorted from blood. Subset noted: CD45RA+ positively selected. Source of these receptors: a young woman in good health.

The chain employs TRBV27 and TRBJ1-1; 7 positions agree with TRBD1. This CDR3 is built from 15 residues. V trimming: 6 bases; J trimming: 6 bases; junction bases outside the gene matches: 13. Per germline, CDR1 MNHEY and CDR2 SMNVEV (reference sequence). The CDR3 sequence: CASRGDRAGVAEAFF. CDR3 bases: TGTGCCAGCAGAGGAGACAGGGCCGGCGTTGCTGAAGCTTTCTTT.

This clone was recorded once. The V gene is TRBV10-3, the J gene TRBJ2-3; 12 nucleotides align to TRBD2. Germline V gene lookup returns CDR1 ENHRY and CDR2 SYGVKD. This CDR3 contains 16 residues. V was pared by 6 bases and J by 6 bases, with 10 bases of the junction left unmatched. Here the CDR3 DNA reads TGTGCCATCAGCAACCGACTAGCGGGAGATGCCGATACGCAGTATTTT. It specifies CAISNRLAGDADTQYF.

J is TRBJ2-7 and V is TRBV28; D unresolved. The germline gives CDR1 MDHEN, CDR2 SYDVKM. This CDR3 contains 12 residues. V lost 4 bases, J lost 5 bases, and 9 bases lay in between. Here the CDR3 DNA reads TGTGCCAGCAGTTCGGGTGTCAACGAGCAGTACTTC. Translation gives CASSSGVNEQYF. The full variable domain, with the rest looked up from reference TRBV28 and TRBJ2-7, is DVKVTQSSRYLVKRTGEKVFLECVQDMDHENMFWYRQDPGLGLRLIYFSYDVKMKEKGDIPEGYSVSREKKERFSLILESASTNQTSMYLCASSSGVNEQYFGPGTRLTVT.

V gene TRBV5-1 combines with J gene TRBJ2-1, with D possibly being TRBD2 (6 bases). The length of the CDR3 is 17 residues. Germline values: CDR1 SGHRS, CDR2 YFSETQ. The germline V and J ends were trimmed by 4 bases and 7 bases, with 24 bases remaining between them. The CDR3: CASSPPLLASTRNEQFF. In nucleotides, the CDR3 is TGCGCCAGCAGCCCACCCCTGCTAGCGAGCACGAGAAATGAGCAGTTCTTC.

The rearrangement joins TRBV5-1 to TRBJ2-3; D not certain. The V end lost 4 bases, the J end lost 7 bases, and 7 bases lay between the germline ends. Germline V lookup: CDR1 SGHRS, CDR2 YFSETQ. The length of the CDR3 is 11 residues. The CDR3 DNA follows: TGCGCCAGCAGCCTACAATATACGCAGTATTTT. It yields the protein CASSLQYTQYF.

The J gene is TRBJ1-4, the V gene TRBV5-8; D gene ambiguous. Germline CDR1 is SGHTS and CDR2 is YDEGEE. The V gene lost 4 bases and the J gene lost 6 bases, with 13 bases spanning the gap. The CDR3 sequence is 14 residues long. CDR3 residues: CASSLKWTDEKLFF. CDR3 in DNA: TGTGCCAGCAGCCTCAAGTGGACGGATGAAAAACTGTTTTTT.

V gene TRBV18 combines with J gene TRBJ2-3, with 11 bases that match TRBD2. Germline CDR1 reads KGHSH; CDR2 reads LQKENI. The V and J ends lost 1 base and 0 bases, in that order; junction bases with no gene match: 9. This CDR3 spans 19 amino acids. The CDR3: CASSPLLLIAGGSTDTQYF. Here the CDR3 DNA reads TGTGCCAGCTCACCACTATTGTTAATAGCGGGAGGGAGCACAGATACGCAGTATTTT.

The rearrangement joins TRBV4-1 to TRBJ1-1; D is possibly TRBD1 (5 bases). The CDR3 covers 17 residues. Germline assignment: CDR1 MGHRA and CDR2 YSYEKL. V lost 0 bases to trimming and J lost 3 bases, with 17 bases between them. The CDR3 nucleotides are TGCGCCAGCAGCCAAGATCGAGGGGTTCCGGGGCACACTGAAGCTTTCTTT. This encodes CASSQDRGVPGHTEAFF.

The rearrangement joins TRBV6-1 to TRBJ2-3, with D maybe TRBD2 (6 bases). This CDR3 region has 14 residues. In germline, CDR1 is MNHNS, CDR2 SASEGT. Trimming took 6 bases from V and 2 from J, leaving 12 bases between them. In DNA, the CDR3 is TGTGCCAGCAGCAGCGGCGGGGACACAGATACGCAGTATTTT. This sequence encodes CASSSGGDTDTQYF.

This chain connects TRBV20-1 to TRBJ2-5, with D unresolved. This CDR3 region has 11 residues. CDR1 and CDR2 (germline): DFQATT, SNEGSKA (reference sequence). Between the trimmed V and J ends, which lost 5 bases and 1 base, there was a span of 5 bases. CDR3 sequence reads: CSAGRQETQYF. The CDR3 bases are TGCAGTGCTGGACGCCAAGAGACCCAGTACTTC.

The chain has TRBV2 and TRBJ2-2; no clear D gene. Per germline, CDR1 SNHLY and CDR2 FYNNEI. The CDR3 is 16 amino acids. V lost 2 bases and J lost 3, with 13 bases in between. The CDR3 sequence is CASSERQVSDTGELFF. DNA of the CDR3: TGTGCCAGCAGTGAACGCCAGGTATCGGACACCGGGGAGCTGTTTTTT.

This clone appeared a single time. The chain uses TRBV6-6 and TRBJ2-7; 7 nucleotides agree with TRBD1. V lost 0 bases and J lost 2; bases outside the gene matches: 4. The CDR3 has 15 residues. Germline CDR1 MNHNY, CDR2 SVGAGI (reference sequence). In nucleotides, the CDR3 is TGTGCCAGCAGTTACTCACGGCAGGGGGCCTACGAGCAGTACTTC. It yields the protein CASSYSRQGAYEQYF.

The chain combines TRBV28 with TRBJ1-2; D gene unclear. CDR3 length: 12 amino acids. V lost 4 bases to trimming and J lost 4 bases, with 7 bases between them. CDR1 and CDR2 from the germline V gene are MDHEN and SYDVKM. The CDR3 DNA reads as TGTGCCAGCAGTTACGGTCCCTATGGCTACACCTTC. It is translated as CASSYGPYGYTF.

The CDR3 bases are TGTGCCAGCAGTGAATGGGGACAGTTGAACACTGAAGCTTTCTTT. Protein sequence: CASSEWGQLNTEAFF. The V gene is TRBV2, the J gene TRBJ1-1, with 7 bases fitting TRBD1. Germline trimming cut 2 bases from V and 0 bases from J; bases unmatched to any gene: 3. The length of the CDR3 is 15 residues. Germline loops: CDR1 SNHLY, CDR2 FYNNEI.

The genes are TRBV4-2 and TRBJ1-2, with unresolved D. CDR3 length: 14 amino acids. V was pared by 5 bases and J by 6 bases, with 16 bases between. Germline V gene sequence: CDR1 LGHNA, CDR2 YNFKEQ. CDR3 in amino acids: CASSLGPIRNGYTF. The CDR3 nucleotides are TGTGCCAGCAGCTTAGGGCCGATCCGCAATGGCTACACCTTC.

The gene calls are TRBV5-6 and TRBJ2-3; TRBD1 matches at 10 bases. The CDR3 is 14 residues long. The trim removed 7 bases at V and 0 bases at J, leaving 2 bases unmatched. CDR1 is SGHDT, CDR2 YYEEEE, per germline. The chain's CDR3 is CASLGQGSTDTQYF. In DNA, the CDR3 is TGTGCCAGCCTGGGACAGGGGAGCACAGATACGCAGTATTTT.

The J gene is TRBJ1-5, the V gene TRBV19; a possible D gene is TRBD1 (5 bases). Germline CDR1 is LNHDA and CDR2 is SQIVND (reference sequence). V gave up 5 bases and J gave up 2 bases, with 19 bases separating them. The CDR3 runs 17 residues. CDR3 sequence (DNA): TGTGCCAGTAGTCCGAGGACGGGGGTTTTGGGCAATCAGCCCCAGCATTTT. It encodes CASSPRTGVLGNQPQHF.

This clone was picked up one time. This specimen includes other DNA sequences encoding the same CDR3. The chain uses TRBV28 and TRBJ2-7; 13 positions match TRBD2. Germline CDR1 reads MDHEN; CDR2 reads SYDVKM. Losses at the gene ends were 5 bases for V and 2 bases for J; bases not matched to a gene: 3. This CDR3 spans 15 amino acids. The CDR3 reads CASSPGLAGAYEQYF. The CDR3 DNA reads TGTGCCAGCAGTCCAGGACTAGCGGGAGCCTACGAGCAGTACTTC.

This chain uses TRBV7-9 with TRBJ1-4; 8 bases are shared with TRBD1. Germline V gene lookup returns CDR1 SEHNR and CDR2 FQNEAQ (reference sequence). The trim removed 4 bases at V and 3 bases at J, leaving 4 bases unmatched. The CDR3 extends over 15 amino acids. This chain's CDR3 is CASSWQGAANEKLFF. As DNA, the CDR3 is TGTGCCAGCAGCTGGCAGGGGGCGGCTAATGAAAAACTGTTTTTT.

This chain connects TRBV28 to TRBJ2-3, with 12 nucleotides matching TRBD2. V lost 10 bases and J lost 4; bases outside the gene matches: 15. Germline V CDR1 and CDR2: MDHEN, SYDVKM. CDR3 length: 17 residues. The CDR3 DNA reads as TGTGCCATCTCGAGAGGGGCTAGCGGGAGGGGGGCAGATACGCAGTATTTT. It encodes CAISRGASGRGADTQYF.

The chain employs TRBV19 and TRBJ2-3; D remains ambiguous. V was shortened by 3 bases and J by 0 bases, with 4 bases between the two germline ends. This CDR3 has 13 residues. Germline loops: CDR1 LNHDA, CDR2 SQIVND (reference sequence). This CDR3 is CASSMGSTDTQYF. The CDR3 DNA is TGTGCCAGTAGTATGGGAAGCACAGATACGCAGTATTTT. Drawing the rest from reference TRBV19 and TRBJ2-3, the complete variable domain is DGGITQSPKYLFRKEGQNVTLSCEQNLNHDAMYWYRQDPGQGLRLIYYSQIVNDFQKGDIAEGYSVSREKKESFPLTVTSAQKNPTAFYLCASSMGSTDTQYFGPGTRLTVL.